This passage covers 28 T cell receptor beta chains from one sample sequenced in a study of blood T cell repertoires in COVID-19. Libraries were prepared by immunoSEQ multiplex PCR; TCRdb keeps only in-frame clonotypes and omits some of them. The profile shows 85,000 to 95,000 clones, 75% to 90% of them singletons. The sample was peripheral blood. The receptors shown here come from a woman older than 75 with acute or convalescent COVID-19.

The V and J genes are TRBV20-1 and TRBJ2-7; D might be TRBD2 (6 bases). The CDR3 extends over 11 amino acids. The V gene's germline CDR1 is DFQATT and CDR2 SNEGSKA (reference sequence). Trimming took 2 bases from V and 6 from J, leaving 8 bases between them. CDR3 coding DNA: TGCAGTGCTAGAACCGGGGGCGAGCAGTACTTC. Translated, it gives CSARTGGEQYF.

The V gene is TRBV5-5, the J gene TRBJ1-2, with D perhaps matching TRBD1 (5 bases). This CDR3 has 14 residues. Per the germline V gene, CDR1 is SGHKS and CDR2 is YYEKEE (reference sequence). Between the trimmed V and J ends, which lost 1 base and 7 bases, there was a span of 14 bases. The CDR3 nucleotides read TGTGCCAGCAGCTTGTTTGGGGGGGAAGGTGGCTACACCTTC. As protein: CASSLFGGEGGYTF.

This chain links TRBV11-2 with TRBJ2-5; 9 nucleotides line up with TRBD2. The CDR3 has 16 amino acids. Germline assignment: CDR1 SGHAT and CDR2 FQNNGV. V dropped 5 bases and J dropped 2; count of bases not matched to a gene: 9. Here the CDR3 reads CASSRVSAGGQETQYF. Written as DNA, the CDR3 is TGTGCCAGCAGCCGGGTCAGTGCGGGGGGGCAAGAGACCCAGTACTTC. The full variable domain, its missing parts supplied by reference TRBV11-2 and TRBJ2-5, is EAGVAQSPRYKIIEKRQSVAFWCNPISGHATLYWYQQILGQGPKLLIQFQNNGVVDDSQLPKDRFSAERLKGVDSTLKIQPAKLEDSAVYLCASSRVSAGGQETQYFGPGTRLLVL.

The V and J genes are TRBV19 and TRBJ1-2, with D perhaps matching TRBD1 (6 bases). Trimming shortened V by 7 bases and J by 0 bases, and 9 bases separated the two germline ends. The CDR3 has 13 residues. Germline CDR1 reads LNHDA; CDR2 reads SQIVND (reference sequence). The CDR3 region is CASTDRTNYGYTF. The CDR3 coding sequence is TGTGCCAGTACGGACAGAACTAACTATGGCTACACCTTC. The variable domain in full, with the rest retrieved from reference TRBV19 and TRBJ1-2, is DGGITQSPKYLFRKEGQNVTLSCEQNLNHDAMYWYRQDPGQGLRLIYYSQIVNDFQKGDIAEGYSVSREKKESFPLTVTSAQKNPTAFYLCASTDRTNYGYTFGSGTRLTVV.

Regarding this clone: The identical CDR3 is also encoded by other nucleotide sequences in the sample. The genes are TRBV11-3 and TRBJ1-1; no firm D call. The V gene lost 2 bases and the J gene lost 0 bases, with 4 bases spanning the gap. This CDR3 spans 13 amino acids. Per germline, CDR1 SGHNT and CDR2 YENEEA. CDR3 in amino acids: CASSLQVNTEAFF. The CDR3 bases are TGTGCCAGCAGCTTACAGGTGAACACTGAAGCTTTCTTT.

The rearrangement uses TRBV5-1 and TRBJ1-1, with no clear D. The CDR3 runs 16 residues. Trimming took off 2 bases at V and 5 bases at J, with 19 bases between the two ends. The germline gives CDR1 SGHRS, CDR2 YFSETQ. DNA of the CDR3: TGCGCCAGCAGCTTACGCGGTACGACGGGTGGGACTGAAGCTTTCTTT. Encoded protein: CASSLRGTTGGTEAFF.

The chain is built from TRBV27 and TRBJ1-6; D call uncertain. V lost 3 bases to trimming and J lost 13 bases, with 16 bases between them. Per the germline V gene, CDR1 is MNHEY and CDR2 is SMNVEV (reference sequence). The CDR3 has 14 amino acids. The CDR3 DNA reads TGTGCCAGCAGTTTGCGATGGGCTATATCCCCCCTCCACTTT. This gives the protein CASSLRWAISPLHF.

The genes are TRBV18 and TRBJ2-7; 7 positions agree with TRBD1. Unmatched junction bases numbered 6, after V lost 5 bases and J lost 2 bases. Germline V CDR1 and CDR2: KGHSH, LQKENI. The CDR3 runs to 14 residues. The CDR3 spells CASSDRDSPYEQYF. CDR3 nucleotides: TGTGCCAGCTCAGACCGGGACAGCCCCTACGAGCAGTACTTC.

The V call is TRBV11-3, the J call TRBJ2-1; no reliable D call. Per germline, CDR1 SGHNT and CDR2 YENEEA. The CDR3 consists of 15 residues. V dropped 5 bases and J dropped 3 bases, with 14 bases sitting between them. CDR3 DNA: TGTGCCAGCAGCCAGTCTGCCACCGTCTACAATGAGCAGTTCTTC. Its protein is CASSQSATVYNEQFF.

This clone was observed a single time. The V call is TRBV5-5, the J call TRBJ2-7; D remains unclear. The ends were cut back, 0 bases at V and 6 bases at J, with 10 bases in the middle. The V gene's germline CDR1 is SGHKS and CDR2 YYEKEE (reference sequence). The CDR3 is 13 amino acids. Here the CDR3 reads CASSLGPRSEQYF. CDR3 nucleotide sequence: TGTGCCAGCAGCTTGGGTCCAAGGAGCGAGCAGTACTTC. Drawing the rest from reference TRBV5-5 and TRBJ2-7, the complete variable domain is DAGVTQSPTHLIKTRGQQVTLRCSPISGHKSVSWYQQVLGQGPQFIFQYYEKEERGRGNFPDRFSARQFPNYSSELNVNALLLGDSALYLCASSLGPRSEQYFGPGTRLTVT.

This sequence joins TRBV6-5 and TRBJ2-5; 11 nucleotides align to TRBD2. CDR1 is MNHEY, CDR2 SVGAGI, per germline. V gave up 8 bases and J gave up 2 bases; unmatched junction bases: 7. The CDR3 runs 15 residues. This CDR3 is CASGLAGGNQETQYF. The CDR3 bases are TGTGCCAGCGGGCTAGCGGGGGGAAATCAAGAGACCCAGTACTTC.

The chain links TRBV5-1 to TRBJ2-7; perhaps TRBD1 as D (6 bases). Trimming stripped 2 bases from V and 0 bases from J, with 9 bases between. This CDR3 has 14 residues. CDR1 SGHRS and CDR2 YFSETQ come from the germline V gene. The CDR3, as DNA: TGCGCCAGCAGCTTTAGGGACATCTCCTACGAGCAGTACTTC. Amino acid sequence: CASSFRDISYEQYF.

The chain combines TRBV9 with TRBJ2-6; TRBD1 agrees at 7 bases. The germline CDR1 and CDR2 sequences are SGDLS and YYNGEE. The V segment lost 7 bases and the J segment 4 bases; nucleotides outside the gene matches: 8. The CDR3 spans 15 residues. This CDR3 is CASRGQAEGANVLTF. As DNA, the CDR3 is TGTGCCAGCCGCGGACAGGCGGAAGGGGCCAACGTCCTGACTTTC.

This clone came up a few times. The chain recombines TRBV7-6 with TRBJ2-5; D possibly corresponds to TRBD2 (5 bases). The germline V gene encodes CDR1 SGHVS and CDR2 FNYEAQ. The germline V and J ends were trimmed by 1 base and 5 bases, with 11 bases remaining between them. CDR3 length: 14 amino acids. Here the CDR3 DNA reads TGTGCCAGCAGCTTAGGTCGGGCGGGTGAGACCCAGTACTTC. This encodes CASSLGRAGETQYF.

V usage is TRBV5-1 and J usage is TRBJ1-6; 8 nucleotides line up with TRBD1. Germline-derived CDR1 and CDR2 are SGHRS and YFSETQ. Trimming cost V 3 bases and J 14 bases; bases outside gene matches: 13. The CDR3 contains 15 residues. CDR3 sequence: CASSYGQGDQGALHF. DNA for the CDR3: TGCGCCAGCAGCTACGGACAGGGCGACCAAGGGGCCCTCCACTTT.

This sequence joins TRBV7-2 and TRBJ1-3; the D gene is possibly TRBD1 (6 bases). The V and J ends lost 5 bases and 4 bases respectively, with 12 bases between them. The germline V gene has CDR1 SGHTA and CDR2 FQGNSA. This CDR3 region has 14 residues. The CDR3 DNA is TGTGCCAGCAGCAGAAACAGGGCCGGAAACACCATATATTTT. It translates to CASSRNRAGNTIYF.

The chain is built from TRBV5-1 and TRBJ1-1; weak D call: TRBD1 (5 bases). V lost 3 bases to trimming and J lost 0 bases, with 9 bases between them. The germline V gene encodes CDR1 SGHRS and CDR2 YFSETQ. The CDR3 contains 14 residues. CDR3 nucleotide sequence: TGCGCCAGCAGCTGGACACCCATGAACACTGAAGCTTTCTTT. Protein sequence: CASSWTPMNTEAFF.

The chain couples TRBV29-1 to TRBJ2-1, with D perhaps TRBD1 (6 bases). The length of the CDR3 is 11 residues. Germline V gene sequence: CDR1 SQVTM, CDR2 ANQGSEA. The ends were cut back, 4 bases at V and 10 bases at J, with 11 bases in the middle. CDR3 region: CSVGGTGEQFF. The CDR3 nucleotides are TGCAGCGTTGGGGGAACAGGGGAGCAGTTCTTC.

Turning to this clone: Distinct nucleotide sequences in the sample also encode this CDR3. The chain has TRBV2 and TRBJ2-6; D gene unclear. Germline V gene data show CDR1 as SNHLY and CDR2 as FYNNEI. The CDR3 runs to 14 residues. Trimming left V 6 bases short and J 0 bases short, with 6 bases between. The CDR3 region is CASSASSGANVLTF. The DNA of the CDR3 is TGTGCCAGCAGCGCTAGCTCTGGGGCCAACGTCCTGACTTTC.

The V call is TRBV19, the J call TRBJ1-4, with D unresolved. The V and J ends lost 7 bases and 0 bases respectively, with 12 bases between them. The germline CDR1 and CDR2 sequences are LNHDA and SQIVND (reference sequence). The CDR3 sequence is 15 residues long. This chain's CDR3 is CASISSGTTNEKLFF. The CDR3 coding sequence is TGTGCCAGTATTTCTTCGGGAACAACTAATGAAAAACTGTTTTTT. Drawing the rest from reference TRBV19 and TRBJ1-4, the complete variable domain is DGGITQSPKYLFRKEGQNVTLSCEQNLNHDAMYWYRQDPGQGLRLIYYSQIVNDFQKGDIAEGYSVSREKKESFPLTVTSAQKNPTAFYLCASISSGTTNEKLFFGSGTQLSVL.

The chain is built from TRBV7-9 and TRBJ1-4; the D gene is possibly TRBD1 (6 bases). The ends were cut back, 5 bases at V and 6 bases at J, with 13 bases in the middle. The CDR3 consists of 14 residues. Germline values: CDR1 SEHNR, CDR2 FQNEAQ (reference sequence). CDR3 nucleotide sequence: TGTGCCAGCAGCGAACGGACAGTTGATGAAAAACTGTTTTTT. As protein: CASSERTVDEKLFF.

The V and J genes are TRBV28 and TRBJ1-1; no clear D gene. The CDR3 is made up of 14 amino acids. Germline CDR1 MDHEN, CDR2 SYDVKM. Trimming stripped 7 bases from V and 4 bases from J, with 16 bases between. CDR3: CASIYSSRGTEAFF. CDR3 in DNA: TGTGCCAGCATTTATTCGTCTCGGGGCACTGAAGCTTTCTTT. Looking up the rest from reference TRBV28 and TRBJ1-1 gives the full variable domain: DVKVTQSSRYLVKRTGEKVFLECVQDMDHENMFWYRQDPGLGLRLIYFSYDVKMKEKGDIPEGYSVSREKKERFSLILESASTNQTSMYLCASIYSSRGTEAFFGQGTRLTVV.

The table lists this clone with a count of one. The V and J genes are TRBV5-1 and TRBJ1-1; the match to TRBD1 covers 9 bases. Looked up from germline, CDR1 is SGHRS and CDR2 is YFSETQ. The junction had 4 bases not matched to a gene; V was cut back by 4 bases and J by 0 bases. This CDR3 region has 15 residues. The CDR3: CASSGDRVLNTEAFF. The DNA for the CDR3 is TGCGCCAGCAGCGGGGACAGGGTATTGAACACTGAAGCTTTCTTT.

The rearrangement joins TRBV25-1 to TRBJ2-1; the match to TRBD2 covers 8 bases. The germline gives CDR1 MGHDK, CDR2 SYGVNS. The V and J ends lost 5 bases and 5 bases, in that order; junction bases with no gene match: 8. The CDR3 loop spans 15 amino acids. The CDR3, as DNA: TGTGCCAGCAGTCTTCGGGGGGGCCAAGACAATGAGCAGTTCTTC. Its translation is CASSLRGGQDNEQFF. The full variable domain, completed using reference TRBV25-1 and TRBJ2-1, is EADIYQTPRYLVIGTGKKITLECSQTMGHDKMYWYQQDPGMELHLIHYSYGVNSTEKGDLSSESTVSRIRTEHFPLTLESARPSHTSQYLCASSLRGGQDNEQFFGPGTRLTVL.

This chain connects TRBV5-1 to TRBJ1-2, with 7 nucleotides matching TRBD1. After removal of 3 bases from V and 7 bases from J, the junction contained 3 bases not matched to a gene. This CDR3 comprises 12 residues. The V gene's germline CDR1 is SGHRS and CDR2 YFSETQ. In DNA, the CDR3 is TGCGCCAGCAGCTCTAACAGGGGTGGCTACACCTTC. Its translation: CASSSNRGGYTF.

V gene TRBV11-2 combines with J gene TRBJ2-2; 8 nucleotides match TRBD2. CDR1 and CDR2 from the germline V gene are SGHAT and FQNNGV. The CDR3 covers 16 residues. V lost 5 bases, J lost 1 base, and 6 bases stayed unmatched. CDR3 loop: CASSTSGGKNTGELFF. The CDR3 nucleotides are TGTGCCAGCAGCACCAGCGGGGGCAAGAACACCGGGGAGCTGTTTTTT.

This rearrangement joins TRBV25-1 to TRBJ2-2; 11 nucleotides line up with TRBD1. This CDR3 is 14 amino acids long. Germline CDR1 reads MGHDK; CDR2 reads SYGVNS. After removal of 7 bases from V and 6 bases from J, the junction contained 4 bases not matched to a gene. The CDR3, as DNA: TGTGCCAGCAAAGGGACAGGGGGATCCGGGGAGCTGTTTTTT. It specifies CASKGTGGSGELFF.

This chain connects TRBV5-4 to TRBJ2-1; D is unresolved. Germline CDR1 reads SGHNT; CDR2 reads YYREEE (reference sequence). The CDR3 is 11 residues long. The germline V and J ends were trimmed by 2 bases and 7 bases, with 4 bases remaining between them. The CDR3 DNA sequence: TGTGCCAGCAGCTTCCGGAATGAGCAGTTCTTC. This translates into CASSFRNEQFF.